This entry lists 27 T cell receptor beta chains sequenced from one sample in a study of T cell repertoires in cytomegalovirus infection. TCRdb re-called the reads through MiXCR, storing one row per CDR3 protein. The table records roughly 230,000 distinct CDR3 sequences, about a sixth of them present only once. What was sequenced was CD8+ T cells from PBMCs. Receptor source: a human donor in good health (CMV status not recorded). Some clones in this sample may be carry-over from other donors' samples.

This clonotype appeared many times. This chain joins TRBV7-9 and TRBJ2-1; 7 bases agree with TRBD1. After removal of 5 bases from V and 7 bases from J, the junction contained 5 bases not matched to a gene. In germline, CDR1 is SEHNR, CDR2 FQNEAQ (reference sequence). The CDR3 consists of 13 residues. CDR3 region: CASSRQGRNEQFF. The DNA of the CDR3 is TGTGCCAGCAGCCGACAGGGAAGGAATGAGCAGTTCTTC.

The chain combines TRBV24-1 with TRBJ2-5; 9 bases match TRBD1. The CDR3 is 17 residues long. After removal of 0 bases from V and 5 bases from J, the junction contained 9 bases not matched to a gene. From germline, CDR1 is KGHDR and CDR2 SFDVKD. The CDR3 DNA is TGTGCCACCAGTGATTTGACAGGGGGCGCGTTAGAGGAGACCCAGTACTTC. Amino acid sequence: CATSDLTGGALEETQYF.

There are a few counts of this clonotype. The chain recombines TRBV6-2 or TRBV6-3 with TRBJ2-1, with 14 nucleotides matching TRBD2. The germline CDR1 and CDR2 sequences are MNHEY and SVGEGT. The CDR3 sequence is 16 residues long. V shed 3 bases and J 10 bases; nucleotides not matched to a gene: 8. DNA for the CDR3: TGTGCCAGCAGTTATGGGACTAGCGGGGGCGTTGGGGAGCAGTTCTTC. Protein product: CASSYGTSGGVGEQFF.

This chain connects TRBV5-1 to TRBJ2-3; D is unclear. CDR3 size: 13 residues. Trimming took 6 bases from V and 5 from J, leaving 13 bases between them. In germline, CDR1 is SGHRS, CDR2 YFSETQ. The CDR3 bases are TGCGCCAGCACCACACAAAACCGAGATACGCAGTATTTT. The encoded protein is CASTTQNRDTQYF.

This clonotype was seen a single time. V gene TRBV7-6 combines with J gene TRBJ2-1; 8 positions match TRBD2. CDR3 length equals 17 residues. V shed 5 bases and J 0 bases; nucleotides not matched to a gene: 9. Germline V lookup: CDR1 SGHVS, CDR2 FNYEAQ. This CDR3 is CASSPRSGVSSYNEQFF. The CDR3 coding sequence is TGTGCCAGCAGCCCCCGTAGCGGGGTGAGCTCCTACAATGAGCAGTTCTTC.

This clonotype was seen a handful of times. The chain combines TRBV27 with TRBJ1-1; 12 bases are shared with TRBD1. V lost 1 base, J lost 4 bases, and 4 bases stayed unmatched. From germline, CDR1 is MNHEY and CDR2 SMNVEV (reference sequence). The CDR3 has 16 amino acids. The CDR3 spells CASSLFGTGGGTEAFF. For the CDR3, the DNA is TGTGCCAGCAGTTTATTTGGGACAGGGGGCGGCACTGAAGCTTTCTTT.

This chain uses TRBV6-6 with TRBJ2-5, with 10 nucleotides matching TRBD1. The J segment lost 0 bases and the V segment lost 0 bases, leaving 10 bases of the junction unmatched. The CDR3 runs to 19 residues. Germline CDR1 MNHNY, CDR2 SVGAGI (reference sequence). The CDR3 protein is CASSYSRGRDRGYQETQYF. DNA of the CDR3: TGTGCCAGCAGTTACTCGAGGGGCCGGGACAGGGGATACCAAGAGACCCAGTACTTC.

The CDR3 protein is CASRTTYSAPEAFF. CDR3 coding DNA: TGTGCCAGCAGGACGACATACTCCGCGCCTGAAGCTTTCTTT. The V gene is TRBV2, the J gene TRBJ1-1; no reliable D call. The V end was cut by 6 bases, the J end by 6 bases, with 17 bases between. The CDR3 totals 14 residues. Germline CDR1 reads SNHLY; CDR2 reads FYNNEI.

This clonotype was detected many times. The rearrangement links TRBV6-2 or TRBV6-3 to TRBJ2-7; a weak D match, TRBD1 (6 bases). Trimming cost V 2 bases and J 7 bases, with 15 bases left between them. The germline gives CDR1 MNHEY, CDR2 SVGEGT. The CDR3 has 14 residues. CDR3 region: CASSYEWPDSEQYF. CDR3 nucleotide sequence: TGTGCCAGCAGTTACGAATGGCCGGACAGTGAGCAGTACTTC.

This clonotype was found many times. J is TRBJ2-1 and V is TRBV27, with D tentatively TRBD1 or TRBD2 (5 bases each). Germline loops: CDR1 MNHEY, CDR2 SMNVEV (reference sequence). There are 16 residues in the CDR3. V dropped 6 bases and J dropped 0 bases, with 15 bases sitting between them. CDR3 residues: CASRTWDGYSYNEQFF. The CDR3 DNA is TGTGCCAGCAGAACCTGGGACGGATACTCCTACAATGAGCAGTTCTTC.

This clonotype was seen a few times. V usage is TRBV6-2 or TRBV6-3 and J usage is TRBJ2-2; D may be TRBD2 (5 bases). Trimming removed 7 bases from V and 3 bases from J, with 15 bases in between. Germline V CDR1 and CDR2: MNHEY, SVGEGT. The CDR3 extends over 15 amino acids. The CDR3 DNA is TGTGCCAGCACCCTCGGAGACTATGACACCGGGGAGCTGTTTTTT. This codes for CASTLGDYDTGELFF.

This clonotype has at least ten counts. The rearrangement joins TRBV6-6 to TRBJ2-7; D is unresolved. The CDR3 is made up of 19 amino acids. CDR1 and CDR2 (germline): MNHNY, SVGAGI (reference sequence). Trimming took off 7 bases at V and 4 bases at J, with 32 bases between the two ends. CDR3 bases: TGTGCCAGCACCTTTGGGGATGTGAAGCAAGCATGGGGTATATACGAGCAGTACTTC. The encoded protein is CASTFGDVKQAWGIYEQYF.

This clonotype was counted many times. The chain links TRBV7-9 to TRBJ1-4; 8 nucleotides match TRBD1. The trim removed 3 bases at V and 10 bases at J, leaving 7 bases unmatched. CDR3 size: 14 residues. The germline V gene encodes CDR1 SEHNR and CDR2 FQNEAQ (reference sequence). The CDR3 spells CASSFDRGTGKLFF. The CDR3 DNA follows: TGTGCCAGCAGCTTTGACAGGGGAACTGGAAAACTGTTTTTT.

This clonotype was picked up many times. The chain carries TRBV28 and TRBJ1-5; 11 positions agree with TRBD1. The CDR3 loop spans 16 amino acids. Trimming at V came to 7 bases and at J to 1 base, leaving 6 bases not matched to a gene. Germline lookup yields CDR1 MDHEN and CDR2 SYDVKM. CDR3 loop: CASNSWDRGSNQPQHF. The CDR3 region has the DNA TGTGCCAGCAATAGTTGGGACAGGGGGAGCAATCAGCCCCAGCATTTT.

This clonotype came up once. The rearrangement joins TRBV9 to TRBJ2-3, with TRBD2 as a possible D gene (7 bases). The CDR3 covers 15 residues. Germline CDR1 reads SGDLS; CDR2 reads YYNGEE. V dropped 0 bases and J dropped 4 bases, with 12 bases sitting between them. In DNA form, the CDR3 reads TGTGCCAGCAGCGTAGTCTACGGGGGGCCAGATACGCAGTATTTT. It codes for CASSVVYGGPDTQYF.

The table lists this clonotype with a few counts. V and J are TRBV6-6 and TRBJ2-1; D perhaps matches TRBD2 (5 bases). The V and J ends lost 11 bases and 4 bases respectively, with 15 bases between them. Germline assignment: CDR1 MNHNY and CDR2 SVGAGI (reference sequence). The CDR3 loop spans 13 amino acids. The CDR3 sequence is CALGRRPYNEQFF. CDR3 DNA: TGTGCCTTAGGGAGAAGGCCTTACAATGAGCAGTTCTTC.

CDR3 amino acids: CASRGSGTAYNQPQHF. CDR3 coding DNA: TGTGCCAGCAGAGGATCCGGGACGGCTTACAATCAGCCCCAGCATTTT. The rearrangement joins TRBV28 to TRBJ1-5; D might be TRBD1 (5 bases). The CDR3 runs to 16 residues. V gave up 6 bases and J gave up 3 bases, with 18 bases separating them. Germline-derived CDR1 and CDR2 are MDHEN and SYDVKM. The whole variable domain, filled in from reference TRBV28 and TRBJ1-5, reads DVKVTQSSRYLVKRTGEKVFLECVQDMDHENMFWYRQDPGLGLRLIYFSYDVKMKEKGDIPEGYSVSREKKERFSLILESASTNQTSMYLCASRGSGTAYNQPQHFGDGTRLSIL.

This clonotype was seen a handful of times. The chain has TRBV10-3 and TRBJ1-3, with D possibly TRBD1 on 5 matching bases. V dropped 8 bases and J dropped 0 bases, with 8 bases sitting between them. This CDR3 is 13 amino acids long. Germline assignment: CDR1 ENHRY and CDR2 SYGVKD. This CDR3 reads CAIRQPSGNTIYF. The DNA for the CDR3 is TGTGCCATCCGACAGCCCTCTGGAAACACCATATATTTT.

The chain is built from TRBV20-1 and TRBJ2-3; D is perhaps TRBD1 or TRBD2 (5 bases each). The ends were cut back, 3 bases at V and 0 bases at J, with 7 bases in the middle. The CDR3 contains 13 residues. Germline V gene lookup returns CDR1 DFQATT and CDR2 SNEGSKA (reference sequence). DNA of the CDR3: TGCAGTGCTAGCGGGGACAGCACAGATACGCAGTATTTT. Residues: CSASGDSTDTQYF.

The V call is TRBV12-3 or TRBV12-4, the J call TRBJ2-7; 7 nucleotides line up with TRBD1. The CDR3 has 17 amino acids. The J segment lost 2 bases and the V segment lost 10 bases, leaving 20 bases of the junction unmatched. Here the CDR3 DNA reads TGTGCCACCGATACGTACCCGCCGGGACAGATGACCTACGAGCAGTACTTC. Protein product: CATDTYPPGQMTYEQYF.

This clonotype has at least ten counts. The chain recombines TRBV7-9 with TRBJ2-7; D remains ambiguous. V shed 1 base and J shed 5 bases, with 6 bases lying between them. This CDR3 is built from 12 residues. From germline, CDR1 is SEHNR and CDR2 FQNEAQ (reference sequence). In nucleotides, the CDR3 is TGTGCCAGCAGCTTAGGAGCCGACGAGCAGTACTTC. Protein sequence: CASSLGADEQYF.

This clonotype occurred a few times. The chain links TRBV2 to TRBJ1-1, with 8 bases fitting TRBD1. Unmatched junction bases numbered 5, after V lost 5 bases and J lost 0 bases. CDR1 and CDR2 from the germline V gene are SNHLY and FYNNEI. CDR3 length: 15 residues. The CDR3 sequence: CASSRTGQMNTEAFF. DNA of the CDR3: TGTGCCAGCAGTAGGACAGGGCAAATGAACACTGAAGCTTTCTTT.

This clonotype was seen more than once but under ten times. J is TRBJ2-1 and V is TRBV28; 9 positions agree with TRBD2. The V and J ends lost 5 bases and 1 base, in that order; junction bases with no gene match: 9. CDR1 and CDR2 (germline): MDHEN, SYDVKM. CDR3 length: 17 residues. The CDR3 DNA reads as TGTGCCAGCAGTCCCCGGACTAGCGTTAAGTCCTACAATGAGCAGTTCTTC. It encodes CASSPRTSVKSYNEQFF.

This clonotype was seen a handful of times. V is TRBV29-1 and J is TRBJ2-1, with D uncertain. Trimming took off 5 bases at V and 8 bases at J, with 10 bases between the two ends. There are 11 residues in the CDR3. Germline V gene data show CDR1 as SQVTM and CDR2 as ANQGSEA. CDR3 amino acids: CSVLGPHEQFF. The CDR3 bases are TGCAGCGTTCTGGGCCCGCATGAGCAGTTCTTC.

CDR3 coding DNA: TGCGCCAGCAGCTTGGGCGACAGGGGGCCATATTACAATGAGCAGTTCTTC. Translating it yields CASSLGDRGPYYNEQFF. The chain combines TRBV5-1 with TRBJ2-1; the match to TRBD1 covers 10 bases. This CDR3 contains 17 residues. Germline CDR1 and CDR2: SGHRS and YFSETQ. V gave up 0 bases and J gave up 4 bases; unmatched junction bases: 7.

The chain links TRBV11-1 to TRBJ2-1, with 10 nucleotides matching TRBD2. Looked up from germline, CDR1 is SGHAT and CDR2 is FQDESV (reference sequence). The CDR3 totals 16 residues. The trim removed 3 bases at V and 2 bases at J, leaving 4 bases unmatched. The CDR3 sequence: CASSFTSGGAYNEQFF. The CDR3 DNA sequence: TGTGCCAGCAGCTTCACAAGCGGGGGGGCCTACAATGAGCAGTTCTTC.

By proportion, this clonotype is medium-sized. The rearrangement links TRBV7-8 to TRBJ2-7, with a tentative D call TRBD1 (6 bases). Trimming took 1 base from V and 6 from J, leaving 10 bases between them. The CDR3 covers 13 residues. CDR1 is SGHVS and CDR2 is FQNEAQ in the germline V gene. CDR3 bases: TGTGCCAGCAGCTTAGGTACAGGGCCCGAGCAGTACTTC. Amino acids: CASSLGTGPEQYF.